This T cell receptor (beta chain) comes out of a study of shared clonotypes between healthy human individuals. Produced via immunoSEQ multiplex PCR; TCRdb's table is partial and in-frame only. This sample has approximately 340,000 clones; around 74% occur once, and the top ten carry 10%. CDR3 length: 14 amino acids. The V gene lost 3 bases and the J gene lost 7 bases, with 14 bases spanning the gap. Germline V gene sequence: CDR1 KGHSH, CDR2 LQKENI. The chain carries TRBV18 and TRBJ2-3, with D hard to call. The source of this sequence is a man under 40 in good health. Sequencing was performed on memory CD4+ T cells sorted from blood. Described subset: CD45RA-negative fraction. CDR3 coding DNA: TGTGCCAGCTCACCTGAGAGTTCATCCCATACGCAGTATTTT. Protein: CASSPESSSHTQYF.